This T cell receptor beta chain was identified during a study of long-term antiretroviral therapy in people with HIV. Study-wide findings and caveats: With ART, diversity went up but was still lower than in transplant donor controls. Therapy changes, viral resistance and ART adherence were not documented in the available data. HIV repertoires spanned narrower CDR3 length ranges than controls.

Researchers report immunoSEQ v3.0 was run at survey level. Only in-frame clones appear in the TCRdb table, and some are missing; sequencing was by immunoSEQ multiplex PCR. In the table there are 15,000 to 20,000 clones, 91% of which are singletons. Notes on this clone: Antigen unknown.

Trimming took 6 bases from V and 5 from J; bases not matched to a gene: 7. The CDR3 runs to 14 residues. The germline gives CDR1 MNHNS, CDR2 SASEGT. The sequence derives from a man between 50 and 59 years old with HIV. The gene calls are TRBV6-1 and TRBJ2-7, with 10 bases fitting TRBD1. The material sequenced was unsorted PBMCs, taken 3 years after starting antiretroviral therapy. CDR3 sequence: CASRTGTGANEQYF. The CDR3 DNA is TGTGCCAGCAGAACCGGGACAGGGGCCAACGAGCAGTACTTC.